This TCR beta chain is from a study of shared clonotypes between healthy human individuals. Study details: A donor's plate count was three for CD4 naive and three for CD4 memory; CD8 naive had two and CD8 memory one. Study conclusions and caveats: Sequencing depth was expected to influence donor clonotype sharing. Sampling covered nothing but blood. Tissue TCR repertoires likely differ from those found in blood.

Notes on this clone: Its target is unknown.

Produced via immunoSEQ multiplex PCR; TCRdb's table is partial and in-frame only. The table records millions of clones, roughly 95% of them present only once. Germline-derived CDR1 and CDR2 are SGHRS and YFSETQ. The CDR3 totals 16 residues. Germline trimming cut 4 bases from V and 7 bases from J; bases unmatched to any gene: 13. The clonotype originates from a man aged 18 to 35 in good health. This rearrangement joins TRBV5-1 to TRBJ2-1; 8 bases match TRBD2. Sequenced input: naive CD4+ T cells sorted from blood. As for subset: CD45RA+ positively selected. Here the CDR3 reads CASSPYPPGLENEQFF. The CDR3 DNA sequence: TGCGCCAGCAGCCCCTACCCCCCGGGACTAGAAAATGAGCAGTTCTTC.